The 14 T cell receptor beta chains below all came from one sample that was sequenced in a study of shared clonotypes between healthy human individuals. Using immunoSEQ multiplex PCR, the repertoire was profiled, and TCRdb retains in-frame clones only, with some absent. The sample contains approximately 99,000 clones, about 70% of which appear only once. Sequencing input: memory CD8+ T cells sorted from blood. Subset given: CD45RO+ cells pooled with CCR7-negative TemRA cells. These receptors originate from a woman aged 25 to 39 in good health.

The sample holds one count of this clone. The rearrangement joins TRBV5-6 to TRBJ1-4; 9 nucleotides line up with TRBD1. The ends lost 1 base at V and 0 bases at J; junction bases unmatched: 7. Germline-derived CDR1 and CDR2 are SGHDT and YYEEEE. CDR3 size: 18 residues. The chain's CDR3 is CASSLRRTGGTTNEKLFF. For the CDR3, the DNA is TGTGCCAGCAGCTTGAGGCGAACAGGGGGCACAACTAATGAAAAACTGTTTTTT.

CDR3 loop: CASSLLVWDRNVWEQYF. For the CDR3, the DNA is TGTGCCAGCAGCTTATTAGTATGGGACAGGAACGTCTGGGAGCAGTACTTC. This chain connects TRBV7-9 to TRBJ2-7, with 8 bases identical to TRBD1. This CDR3 comprises 17 residues. V was pared by 2 bases and J by 7 bases, with 16 bases of the junction left unmatched. Germline V gives CDR1 SEHNR, CDR2 FQNEAQ (reference sequence).

This chain joins TRBV29-1 and TRBJ1-2; the match to TRBD1 covers 10 bases. Germline values: CDR1 SQVTM, CDR2 ANQGSEA. Losses at the gene ends were 4 bases for V and 8 bases for J; bases not matched to a gene: 4. The CDR3 totals 12 residues. CDR3 amino acids: CSVVGQGGGYTF. For the CDR3, the DNA is TGCAGCGTTGTCGGACAGGGGGGAGGCTACACCTTC.

The CDR3 sequence: CASSQEHSGVVEQYF. The DNA for the CDR3 is TGCGCCAGCAGCCAAGAGCATTCCGGGGTTGTAGAGCAGTACTTC. The chain links TRBV4-1 to TRBJ2-7, with a possible D match to TRBD2 (5 bases). The germline CDR1 and CDR2 sequences are MGHRA and YSYEKL. V dropped 0 bases and J dropped 7 bases, with 16 bases sitting between them. The CDR3 has 15 amino acids.

The CDR3 coding sequence is TGTGCCAGCAGTAAGACTAGCGGTTACAATGAGCAGTTCTTC. The encoded protein is CASSKTSGYNEQFF. The gene calls are TRBV28 and TRBJ2-1; 9 positions agree with TRBD2. Germline values: CDR1 MDHEN, CDR2 SYDVKM. J lost 4 bases, V lost 5 bases, and 3 bases had no gene match. The CDR3 has 14 residues.

This clone has a handful of counts. The chain links TRBV7-6 to TRBJ1-2; 8 bases match TRBD1. V lost 5 bases and J lost 4; bases outside the gene matches: 3. Germline CDR1 and CDR2: SGHVS and FNYEAQ. CDR3 size: 13 residues. The CDR3 DNA reads TGTGCCAGCAGCGGACAGGGATCCTATGGCTACACCTTC. Residues: CASSGQGSYGYTF.

The chain is built from TRBV5-1 and TRBJ2-1; 7 nucleotides line up with TRBD2. In germline, CDR1 is SGHRS, CDR2 YFSETQ. The CDR3 extends over 13 amino acids. V dropped 1 base and J dropped 6; count of bases not matched to a gene: 1. The CDR3 region has the DNA TGCGCCAGCAGCTTGACTAGCGCCAATGAGCAGTTCTTC. This encodes CASSLTSANEQFF.

This chain uses TRBV27 with TRBJ2-5, with a weak D call TRBD2 (5 bases). The J call is uncertain, as TRBJ2-7 better fits the DNA end. The CDR3 spans 13 residues. Germline values: CDR1 MNHEY, CDR2 SMNVEV (reference sequence). The CDR3: CASTILGIHEQYF. The CDR3 DNA reads as TGTGCCAGCACCATCCTCGGGATCCACGAGCAGTACTTC.

The rearrangement links TRBV2 to TRBJ2-1; TRBD2 is a possible D gene (6 bases). CDR1 and CDR2 (germline): SNHLY, FYNNEI. CDR3 length: 14 amino acids. V lost 3 bases and J lost 2, with 8 bases in between. The CDR3 coding sequence is TGTGCCAGCAGTGATCTAGCGCCCTACAATGAGCAGTTCTTC. Translating gives CASSDLAPYNEQFF.

This clone appeared a few times. This rearrangement joins TRBV6-1 to TRBJ1-5, with unresolved D. This CDR3 comprises 15 residues. Germline assignment: CDR1 MNHNS and CDR2 SASEGT. V was cut by 4 bases and J by 0 bases, with 10 bases left in between. CDR3 DNA: TGTGCCAGCAGTGCAACACCGTATAGCAATCAGCCCCAGCATTTT. It codes for CASSATPYSNQPQHF.

The chain is built from TRBV14 and TRBJ2-2; TRBD2 aligns across 8 bases. The V gene's germline CDR1 is SGHDN and CDR2 FVKESK. The CDR3 consists of 20 residues. Trimming took 5 bases from V and 4 from J; bases not matched to a gene: 21. DNA of the CDR3: TGTGCCAGCAGCACTTACCCTCAGACACTAGCGGCCACTGCCACCGGGGAGCTGTTTTTT. Amino acid sequence: CASSTYPQTLAATATGELFF.

V gene TRBV28 combines with J gene TRBJ1-1; D is ambiguous. The germline V and J ends were trimmed by 6 bases and 3 bases, with 20 bases remaining between them. This CDR3 is 16 amino acids long. Germline V lookup: CDR1 MDHEN, CDR2 SYDVKM. The CDR3 DNA sequence: TGTGCCAGCAGAAGCCGTCAATCGGACGCGGACACTGAAGCTTTCTTT. As protein: CASRSRQSDADTEAFF.

V and J are TRBV15 and TRBJ2-7, with TRBD2 matching over 10 bases. This CDR3 region has 16 residues. The germline V gene has CDR1 LNHNV and CDR2 YYDKDF (reference sequence). V gave up 5 bases and J gave up 3 bases; unmatched junction bases: 10. CDR3 in DNA: TGTGCCACCAGCCCCCGGACTAGCGGTTACGTCTACGAGCAGTACTTC. Residues: CATSPRTSGYVYEQYF.

The J gene is TRBJ2-3, the V gene TRBV6-4; tentatively, D is TRBD2 (6 bases). The germline V and J ends were trimmed by 6 bases and 1 base, with 11 bases remaining between them. CDR1 is MRHNA and CDR2 is SNTAGT in the germline V gene. This CDR3 contains 14 residues. The CDR3 sequence: CASSAGGGTDTQYF. The CDR3 DNA sequence: TGTGCCAGCAGCGCCGGCGGGGGCACAGATACGCAGTATTTT.